Following are 26 T cell receptor beta chains from one sample sequenced in a study of identical twins. TCRdb passed the 5' RACE reads through MiXCR, listing each CDR3 protein once. Found here are approximately 600,000 distinct CDR3 sequences, roughly 7.1% of them singletons; the top ten hold roughly 1.5%. These records were also assigned to another study, of yellow fever vaccine responses in identical twins.

Sequencing was carried out using PBMCs. The receptors shown here come from a woman younger than 35 in good health.

There are a few counts of this clonotype. The genes are TRBV20-1 and TRBJ1-1; D possibly corresponds to TRBD1 (6 bases). V lost 5 bases, J lost 5 bases, and 15 bases lay in between. The CDR3 extends over 13 amino acids. The germline CDR1 and CDR2 sequences are DFQATT and SNEGSKA (reference sequence). The CDR3 protein is CSARTVGGTEAFF. CDR3 sequence (DNA): TGCAGTGCTCGGACTGTAGGGGGGACTGAAGCTTTCTTT.

This rearrangement joins TRBV6-1 to TRBJ2-7, with TRBD1 as a possible D gene (6 bases). Trimming removed 2 bases from V and 1 base from J, with 15 bases in between. Germline V gives CDR1 MNHNS, CDR2 SASEGT. The CDR3 is 16 residues long. In nucleotides, the CDR3 is TGTGCCAGCAGTGAACCCGGCAGGGGCACTTCCTACGAGCAGTACGTC. Translation gives CASSEPGRGTSYEQYV.

There are a few counts of this clonotype. This chain uses TRBV4-1 with TRBJ1-1; no firm D call. V was shortened by 2 bases and J by 5 bases, with 15 bases between the two germline ends. The V gene's germline CDR1 is MGHRA and CDR2 YSYEKL. This CDR3 comprises 15 residues. The chain's CDR3 is CASSQFSADMTEAFF. In DNA, the CDR3 is TGCGCCAGCAGCCAATTCTCTGCAGATATGACTGAAGCTTTCTTT.

Note on this clonotype: This may stem from a read error, because a much larger clone lies one nucleotide away. The chain has TRBV20-1 and TRBJ2-5; TRBD2 aligns across 8 bases. Trimming removed 8 bases from V and 1 base from J; junction bases left unmatched: 6. This CDR3 contains 13 residues. The V gene's germline CDR1 is DFQATT and CDR2 SNEGSKA (reference sequence). CDR3 DNA: TGCAGTACTGTAGCGGGGAGCCAAGAGACCCAGTACTTC. Residues: CSTVAGSQETQYF.

V is TRBV4-2 and J is TRBJ2-1; 10 bases fit TRBD2. The J segment lost 4 bases and the V segment lost 3 bases, leaving 12 bases of the junction unmatched. In germline, CDR1 is LGHNA, CDR2 YNFKEQ. This CDR3 contains 18 residues. This CDR3 reads CASSHGAGGPGPYNEQFF. CDR3 sequence (DNA): TGTGCCAGCAGCCACGGAGCGGGGGGGCCCGGCCCATACAATGAGCAGTTCTTC.

This rearrangement joins TRBV29-1 to TRBJ1-2, with D perhaps TRBD1 (5 bases). This CDR3 contains 13 residues. With 3 bases removed from V and 4 bases from J, the gap between germline ends came to 12 bases. The germline CDR1 and CDR2 sequences are SQVTM and ANQGSEA. The CDR3 DNA is TGCAGCGTTGATTTTCAGGGTGGCTATGGCTACACCTTC. Translated: CSVDFQGGYGYTF.

At least ten counts were recorded for this clonotype. V usage is TRBV12-3 or TRBV12-4 and J usage is TRBJ2-1; possibly TRBD2 for D (6 bases). This CDR3 comprises 12 residues. Trimming removed 6 bases at V and 6 bases at J, with 9 bases between. The CDR3 DNA sequence: TGTGCCAGCAGCCCGGGACTCAATGAGCAGTTCTTC. Amino acid sequence: CASSPGLNEQFF.

This clonotype showed up just a few times. This chain links TRBV5-1 with TRBJ2-2, with 13 bases identical to TRBD2. Germline values: CDR1 SGHRS, CDR2 YFSETQ. This CDR3 spans 17 amino acids. The V segment lost 3 bases and the J segment 0 bases; nucleotides outside the gene matches: 2. This CDR3 is CASSSGLAGANTGELFF. CDR3 DNA sequence: TGCGCCAGCAGCTCCGGACTAGCGGGGGCGAACACCGGGGAGCTGTTTTTT.

The table lists this clonotype with a few counts. The chain recombines TRBV20-1 with TRBJ2-1; TRBD1 might be the D (6 bases). CDR1 is DFQATT and CDR2 is SNEGSKA in the germline V gene (reference sequence). This CDR3 is 14 amino acids long. V was pared by 6 bases and J by 7 bases, with 19 bases between. CDR3: CSARGRDTGNEQFF. As DNA, the CDR3 is TGCAGTGCCAGGGGACGGGACACAGGGAATGAGCAGTTCTTC.

In its sample, this clonotype was seen a few times. V gene TRBV10-3 combines with J gene TRBJ2-1; weak D call: TRBD2 (6 bases). V was shortened by 7 bases and J by 3 bases, with 10 bases between the two germline ends. Germline V lookup: CDR1 ENHRY, CDR2 SYGVKD. The CDR3 totals 13 residues. The CDR3 nucleotides read TGTGCCATCAATGGTAGCGGCTACAATGAGCAGTTCTTC. This sequence encodes CAINGSGYNEQFF.

This clonotype has just a few counts. The chain employs TRBV24-1 and TRBJ2-5; tentatively, D is TRBD1 (5 bases). There are 14 residues in the CDR3. Looked up from germline, CDR1 is KGHDR and CDR2 is SFDVKD. Trimming took off 12 bases at V and 1 base at J, with 17 bases between the two ends. DNA for the CDR3: TGTGCCTCGCAGTCCAAGGGGCCCCAAGAGACCCAGTACTTC. Translated: CASQSKGPQETQYF.

This clonotype was observed at least ten times. The V gene is TRBV2, the J gene TRBJ2-1; 9 bases match TRBD1. CDR1 SNHLY and CDR2 FYNNEI come from the germline V gene. The CDR3 extends over 12 amino acids. The ends lost 6 bases at V and 9 bases at J; junction bases unmatched: 3. The CDR3 DNA follows: TGTGCCAGCAGGGGACAGGGCAGTGAGCAGTTCTTC. Its translation: CASRGQGSEQFF.

The rearrangement links TRBV7-9 to TRBJ2-7; D might be TRBD1 (5 bases). There are 14 residues in the CDR3. Germline V lookup: CDR1 SEHNR, CDR2 FQNEAQ (reference sequence). With 5 bases removed from V and 3 bases from J, the gap between germline ends came to 14 bases. CDR3 amino acids: CASSQEGALYEQYF. The DNA for the CDR3 is TGTGCCAGCAGCCAGGAAGGGGCCCTCTACGAGCAGTACTTC.

In its sample, this clonotype was seen many times. J is TRBJ1-1 and V is TRBV12-3 or TRBV12-4; D uncertain. The CDR3 covers 15 residues. Trimming stripped 10 bases from V and 0 bases from J, with 18 bases between. Here the CDR3 reads CATMSLQSMNTEAFF. The DNA for the CDR3 is TGTGCCACCATGTCTCTGCAGTCGATGAACACTGAAGCTTTCTTT.

Many counts were recorded for this clonotype. The chain links TRBV12-3 or TRBV12-4 to TRBJ2-7; tentatively, D is TRBD1 (6 bases). V was cut by 5 bases and J by 1 base, with 15 bases left in between. CDR3 size: 15 residues. The CDR3: CASSNRDTPSYEQYF. As DNA, the CDR3 is TGTGCCAGCAGTAACCGGGACACGCCATCCTACGAGCAGTACTTC.

This clonotype was detected many times. The rearrangement uses TRBV5-1 and TRBJ2-1, with 10 nucleotides matching TRBD2. CDR3 length: 15 residues. The V and J ends lost 5 bases and 7 bases, in that order; junction bases with no gene match: 9. Per the germline V gene, CDR1 is SGHRS and CDR2 is YFSETQ. CDR3 protein: CASSGSSGSGNEQFF. CDR3 in DNA: TGCGCCAGCAGTGGGTCTAGCGGGAGTGGGAATGAGCAGTTCTTC.

This clonotype was counted ten times or more. The chain links TRBV3-1 to TRBJ2-3; 10 nucleotides match TRBD2. Trimming at V came to 4 bases and at J to 1 base, leaving 5 bases not matched to a gene. The CDR3 extends over 16 amino acids. The germline CDR1 and CDR2 sequences are LGHDT and YNNKEL (reference sequence). The CDR3 reads CASSPLLAGGTDTQYF. The DNA of the CDR3 is TGTGCCAGCAGCCCCCTCCTAGCGGGGGGCACAGATACGCAGTATTTT.

This rearrangement joins TRBV4-2 to TRBJ2-1; 11 bases line up with TRBD2. V dropped 3 bases and J dropped 7; count of bases not matched to a gene: 5. This CDR3 spans 15 amino acids. Germline V gene data show CDR1 as LGHNA and CDR2 as YNFKEQ. The CDR3 DNA reads as TGTGCCAGCAGCCACCAGACTAGCGGGATGAATGAGCAGTTCTTC. As protein: CASSHQTSGMNEQFF.

This clonotype has just a few counts. V and J are TRBV5-1 and TRBJ2-7; 11 bases map to TRBD2. Germline loops: CDR1 SGHRS, CDR2 YFSETQ. The V and J ends lost 4 bases and 3 bases, in that order; junction bases with no gene match: 18. The CDR3 loop spans 19 amino acids. Here the CDR3 DNA reads TGCGCCAGCAGCCCTGGGGTCCGGCTAGCGGGAGGTGGTGGCTACGAGCAGTACTTC. Protein: CASSPGVRLAGGGGYEQYF.

This clonotype occurred a few times. The gene calls are TRBV15 and TRBJ2-3; the D gene is possibly TRBD1 (6 bases). With 1 base removed from V and 1 base from J, the gap between germline ends came to 12 bases. Germline V gene lookup returns CDR1 LNHNV and CDR2 YYDKDF (reference sequence). CDR3 size: 16 residues. CDR3 protein: CATSRAGVEGTDTQYF. For the CDR3, the DNA is TGTGCCACCAGCAGAGCAGGGGTCGAGGGCACAGATACGCAGTATTTT. Drawing the rest from reference TRBV15 and TRBJ2-3, the complete variable domain is DAMVIQNPRYQVTQFGKPVTLSCSQTLNHNVMYWYQQKSSQAPKLLFHYYDKDFNNEADTPDNFQSRRPNTSFCFLDIRSPGLGDTAMYLCATSRAGVEGTDTQYFGPGTRLTVL.

At least ten counts were recorded for this clonotype. The V call is TRBV3-1, the J call TRBJ1-2; D gene uncertain. This CDR3 spans 14 amino acids. CDR1 is LGHDT and CDR2 is YNNKEL in the germline V gene (reference sequence). The V end was cut by 0 bases, the J end by 8 bases, with 13 bases between. CDR3 amino acids: CASSQDWGYRGYTF. The CDR3 DNA reads as TGTGCCAGCAGCCAAGATTGGGGATATCGCGGCTACACCTTC.

This chain uses TRBV10-3 with TRBJ1-6, with 8 bases that match TRBD1. CDR1 is ENHRY and CDR2 is SYGVKD in the germline V gene. CDR3 length: 16 residues. J was trimmed by 6 bases and V by 6 bases; bases with no gene match: 10. The CDR3 reads CAISQDRALSNSPLHF. The CDR3 nucleotides are TGTGCCATCAGCCAGGACAGGGCCTTATCTAATTCACCCCTCCACTTT.

This clonotype occurred many times. The V and J genes are TRBV21-1 and TRBJ2-7; the table gives TRBD2 as D, unverified against the DNA. TRBV21-1 is a documented pseudogene. This CDR3 has 14 amino acids. The chain's CDR3 is CASSKLAGTYEQYF. The CDR3 bases are TGTGCCAGCAGCAAACTAGCGGGGACCTACGAGCAGTACTTC.

This clonotype has just a few counts. The chain carries TRBV12-3 or TRBV12-4 and TRBJ2-3, with D maybe TRBD2 (7 bases). The CDR3 has 17 residues. Between the trimmed V and J ends, which lost 1 base and 4 bases, there was a span of 18 bases. CDR3 coding DNA: TGTGCCAGCAGTTTAGATGTGGTGGGGGGGCTACCAGATACGCAGTATTTT. Protein sequence: CASSLDVVGGLPDTQYF.

The chain couples TRBV20-1 to TRBJ2-5, with D perhaps matching TRBD2 (5 bases). The ends were cut back, 6 bases at V and 4 bases at J, with 15 bases in the middle. Germline values: CDR1 DFQATT, CDR2 SNEGSKA (reference sequence). The length of the CDR3 is 13 residues. CDR3 residues: CSAPPVAGETQYF. The DNA for the CDR3 is TGCAGTGCCCCCCCGGTGGCGGGAGAGACCCAGTACTTC.

This clonotype was picked up a small number of times. The chain joins TRBV28 to TRBJ2-5, with TRBD1 matching 8 bases. The CDR3 consists of 15 residues. Unmatched junction bases numbered 8, after V lost 7 bases and J lost 1 base. The germline gives CDR1 MDHEN, CDR2 SYDVKM. The CDR3 DNA reads TGTGCCAGCAACTCTATCGGGACAGGCCAAGAGACCCAGTACTTC. It encodes CASNSIGTGQETQYF. Filled out from reference TRBV28 and TRBJ2-5, the complete variable domain reads DVKVTQSSRYLVKRTGEKVFLECVQDMDHENMFWYRQDPGLGLRLIYFSYDVKMKEKGDIPEGYSVSREKKERFSLILESASTNQTSMYLCASNSIGTGQETQYFGPGTRLLVL.